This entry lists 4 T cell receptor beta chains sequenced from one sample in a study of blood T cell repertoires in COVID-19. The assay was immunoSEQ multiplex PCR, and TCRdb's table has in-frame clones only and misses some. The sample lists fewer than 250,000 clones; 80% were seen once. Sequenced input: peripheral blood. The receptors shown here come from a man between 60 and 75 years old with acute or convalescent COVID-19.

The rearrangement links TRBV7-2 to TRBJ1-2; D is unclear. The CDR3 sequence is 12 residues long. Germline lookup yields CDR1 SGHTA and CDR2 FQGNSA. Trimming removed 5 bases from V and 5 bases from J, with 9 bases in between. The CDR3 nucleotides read TGTGCCAGCAGCGGGTCAGGATATGGCTACACCTTC. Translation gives CASSGSGYGYTF.

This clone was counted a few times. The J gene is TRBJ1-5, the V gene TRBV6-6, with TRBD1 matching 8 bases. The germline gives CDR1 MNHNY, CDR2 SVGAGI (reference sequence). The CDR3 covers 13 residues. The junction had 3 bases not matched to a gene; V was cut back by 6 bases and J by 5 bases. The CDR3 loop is CASRGDRHQPQHF. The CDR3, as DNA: TGTGCCAGCAGGGGGGACAGGCATCAGCCCCAGCATTTT.

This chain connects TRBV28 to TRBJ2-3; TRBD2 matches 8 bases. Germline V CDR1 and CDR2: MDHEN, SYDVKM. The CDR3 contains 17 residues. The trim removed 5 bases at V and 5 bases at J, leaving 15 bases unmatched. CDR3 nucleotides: TGTGCCAGCAGTCTAAACCCTTCAGCGGGAGAGGGAGATACGCAGTATTTT. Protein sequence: CASSLNPSAGEGDTQYF.

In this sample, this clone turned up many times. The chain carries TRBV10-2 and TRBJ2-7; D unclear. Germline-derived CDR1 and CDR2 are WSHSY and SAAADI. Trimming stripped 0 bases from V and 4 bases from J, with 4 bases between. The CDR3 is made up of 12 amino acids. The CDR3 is CASSESEYEQYF. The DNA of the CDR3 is TGCGCCAGCAGTGAGTCCGAGTACGAGCAGTACTTC.